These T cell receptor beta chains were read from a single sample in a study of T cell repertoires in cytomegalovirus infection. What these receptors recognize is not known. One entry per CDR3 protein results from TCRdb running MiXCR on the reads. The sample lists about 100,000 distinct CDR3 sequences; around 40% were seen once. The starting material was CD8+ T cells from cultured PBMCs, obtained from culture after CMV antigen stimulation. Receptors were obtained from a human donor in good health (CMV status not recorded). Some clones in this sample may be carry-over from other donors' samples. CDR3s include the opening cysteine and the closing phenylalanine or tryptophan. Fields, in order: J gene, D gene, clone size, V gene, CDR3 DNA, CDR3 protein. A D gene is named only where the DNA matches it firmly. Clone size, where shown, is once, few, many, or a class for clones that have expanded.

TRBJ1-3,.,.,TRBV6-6,TGTGCCAGCATCCCTTCCGGGGGACAAAGAGGAAACACCATATATTTT,CASIPSGGQRGNTIYF
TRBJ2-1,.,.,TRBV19,TGTGCCAGTAGTATAGGGGGTATGGGGTACAATGAGCAGTTCTTC,CASSIGGMGYNEQFF
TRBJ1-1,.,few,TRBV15,TGTGCCACCAGCCTAGCGGACGGTGAAGCTTTCTTT,CATSLADGEAFF
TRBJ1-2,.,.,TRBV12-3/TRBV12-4,TGTGCCAGCAGTTTTAGCGCCGGCGGGAGTAAGGGCTACACCTTC,CASSFSAGGSKGYTF
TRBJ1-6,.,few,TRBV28,TGTGCCAGCAGTCCAGCTGTGGGGGCTCAATATAATTCACCCCTCCACTTT,CASSPAVGAQYNSPLHF
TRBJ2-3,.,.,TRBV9,TGTGCCAGCAGCCCACCCACTATGGGCACAGATACGCAGTATTTT,CASSPPTMGTDTQYF
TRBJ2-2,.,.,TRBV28,TGTGCCAGCGCCTATGTCCAGGGGGAGCTGTTTTTT,CASAYVQGELFF
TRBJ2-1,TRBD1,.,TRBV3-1,TGTGCCAGCAGCCAATCTCCCCTAACAGGGGGCCTTCTCTATGAGCAGTTCTTC,CASSQSPLTGGLLYEQFF
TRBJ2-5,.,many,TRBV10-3,TGTGCCATCAGGCCCGGGCCCCCAAATGGGCAAGAGACCCAGTACTTC,CAIRPGPPNGQETQYF
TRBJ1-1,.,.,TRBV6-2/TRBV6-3,TGTGCCAGCAGTGGCAGGACTGTGAACACTGAAGCTTTCTTT,CASSGRTVNTEAFF
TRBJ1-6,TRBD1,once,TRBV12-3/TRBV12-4,TGTGCCAGCAGTTTGGGGCTTGAAGTTAGGGACAGGGAACCATGGCCACCCCTCCACTTT,CASSLGLEVRDREPWPPLHF
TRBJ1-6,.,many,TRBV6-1,TGTGCCAGCAGCCTAACAGGCTCCTATAATTCACCCCTCCACTTT,CASSLTGSYNSPLHF
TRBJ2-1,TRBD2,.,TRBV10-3,TGTGCCATCAGTGAGTCGACTAGCGGGGGGGCGGTTGAGCAGTTCTTC,CAISESTSGGAVEQFF
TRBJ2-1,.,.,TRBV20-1,TGCAGTGCTAGAGGTCGGGATCTCCTGGGGGACTCCTACAATGAGCAGTTCTTC,CSARGRDLLGDSYNEQFF
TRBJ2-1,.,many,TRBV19,TGTGCCACCAAGGAAAATCATGAGCAGTTCTTC,CATKENHEQFF
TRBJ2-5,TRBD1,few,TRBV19,TGTGCCAGTAGTACCCCCGGGCAGGGGGAGGAGACCCAGTACTTC,CASSTPGQGEETQYF
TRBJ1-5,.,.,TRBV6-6,TGTGCCAGCAGTTACGTACAGGGCGGTAATCAGCCCCAGCATTTT,CASSYVQGGNQPQHF
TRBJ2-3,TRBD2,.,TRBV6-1,TGTGCCAGCAGTCTAGCGGGGGAGAGCACAGATACGCAGTATTTT,CASSLAGESTDTQYF
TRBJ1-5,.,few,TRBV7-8,TGTGCCAGCAGCGTAGGTTGGGATCAGCCCCAGCATTTT,CASSVGWDQPQHF
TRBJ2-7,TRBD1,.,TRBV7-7,TGTGCCAGCAGCCTGGGAGGACAGGGGAGCTCCTACGAGCAGTACTTC,CASSLGGQGSSYEQYF
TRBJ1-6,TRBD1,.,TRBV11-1,TGTGCCAGCAGCCAGGGGGGTTATAATTCACCCCTCCACTTT,CASSQGGYNSPLHF
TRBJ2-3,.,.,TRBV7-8,TGTGCCAGCAGCTTAGGACACTGGGGCGGGCCCCGCACAGATACGCAGTATTTT,CASSLGHWGGPRTDTQYF
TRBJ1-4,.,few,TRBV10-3,TGTGCCATCAGTGAGGACCAGGTTATCGTCTTTTTT,CAISEDQVIVFF
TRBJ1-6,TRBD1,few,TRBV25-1,TGTGCCAGCAGTGAATTCCCGGACAGGGCTGGTATAGATTCACCCCTCCACTTT,CASSEFPDRAGIDSPLHF
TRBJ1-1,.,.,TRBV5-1,TGCGCCAGCAGCTTGAGGGGGGCCGGCACTGAAGCTTTCTTT,CASSLRGAGTEAFF
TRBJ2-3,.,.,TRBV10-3,TGTGCCACCTCCATTGAGGGGGGAGGAAATACGCAGTATTTT,CATSIEGGGNTQYF
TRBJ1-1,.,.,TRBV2,TGTGCCAGCGATGCAGGGCAGGTCGGGACTGAAGCTTTCTTT,CASDAGQVGTEAFF
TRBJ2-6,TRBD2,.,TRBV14,TGTGCCAGCAGCCAAGAATTAGCGGGGTATGGGGCCAACGTCCTGACTTTC,CASSQELAGYGANVLTF
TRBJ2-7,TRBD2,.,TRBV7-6,TGTGCCAGCAGCCCCCGGACTAGCGGAACCTACGAGCAGTGCTTC,CASSPRTSGTYEQCF